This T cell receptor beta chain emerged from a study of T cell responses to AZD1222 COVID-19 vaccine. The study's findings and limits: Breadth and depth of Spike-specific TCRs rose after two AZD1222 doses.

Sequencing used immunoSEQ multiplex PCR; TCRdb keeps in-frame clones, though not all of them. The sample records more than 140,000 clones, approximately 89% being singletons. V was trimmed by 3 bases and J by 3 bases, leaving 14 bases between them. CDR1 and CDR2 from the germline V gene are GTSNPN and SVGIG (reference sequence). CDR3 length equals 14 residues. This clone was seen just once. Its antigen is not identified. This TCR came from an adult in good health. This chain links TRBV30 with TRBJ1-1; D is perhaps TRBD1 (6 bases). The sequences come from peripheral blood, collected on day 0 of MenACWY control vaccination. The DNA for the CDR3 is TGTGCCTGGAGACGGGGTTCAGGGGACACTGAAGCTTTCTTT. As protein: CAWRRGSGDTEAFF. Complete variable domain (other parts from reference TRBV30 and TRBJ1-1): SQTIHQWPATLVQPVGSPLSLECTVEGTSNPNLYWYRQAAGRGLQLLFYSVGIGQISSEVPQNLSASRPQDRQFILSSKKLLLSDSGFYLCAWRRGSGDTEAFFGQGTRLTVV.